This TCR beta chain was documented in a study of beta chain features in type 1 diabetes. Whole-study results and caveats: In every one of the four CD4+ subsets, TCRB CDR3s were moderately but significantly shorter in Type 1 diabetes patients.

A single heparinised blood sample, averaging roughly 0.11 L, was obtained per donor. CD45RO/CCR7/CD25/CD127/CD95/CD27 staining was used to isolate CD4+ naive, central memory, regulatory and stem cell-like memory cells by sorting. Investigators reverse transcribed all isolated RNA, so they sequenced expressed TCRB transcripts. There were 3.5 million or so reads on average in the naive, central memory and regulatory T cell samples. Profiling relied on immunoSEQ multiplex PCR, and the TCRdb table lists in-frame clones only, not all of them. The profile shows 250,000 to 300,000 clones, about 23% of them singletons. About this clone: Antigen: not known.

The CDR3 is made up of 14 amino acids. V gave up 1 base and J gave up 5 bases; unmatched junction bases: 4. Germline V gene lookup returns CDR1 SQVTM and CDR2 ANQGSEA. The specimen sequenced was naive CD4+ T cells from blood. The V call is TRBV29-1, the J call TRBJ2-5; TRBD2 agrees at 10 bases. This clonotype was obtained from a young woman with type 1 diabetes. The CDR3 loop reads CSVEASGSRETQYF. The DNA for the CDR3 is TGCAGCGTTGAAGCTAGCGGGAGCCGCGAGACCCAGTACTTC.